Listed here are 10 T cell receptor beta chains from one sample, sequenced in a study of cytomegalovirus exposure and HLA in healthy donors. The table came from immunoSEQ multiplex PCR; TCRdb's copy has only in-frame clones and leaves some out. The sample has about 120,000 clones; approximately 90% are singletons. The material sequenced was PBMCs. These receptor sequences come from a woman between 18 and 29 years old in good health and CMV-seropositive.

V usage is TRBV30 and J usage is TRBJ1-3, with D hard to call. V shed 3 bases and J shed 8 bases, with 8 bases lying between them. Germline loops: CDR1 GTSNPN, CDR2 SVGIG (reference sequence). This CDR3 comprises 11 residues. This chain's CDR3 is CAWRGGYTIYF. CDR3 bases: TGTGCCTGGAGAGGAGGATACACCATATATTTT.

The V and J genes are TRBV18 and TRBJ2-7; tentative D call: TRBD2 (5 bases). Germline V gene sequence: CDR1 KGHSH, CDR2 LQKENI. With 5 bases removed from V and 6 bases from J, the gap between germline ends came to 17 bases. This CDR3 contains 14 residues. The CDR3 spells CASSSGEQAREQYF. CDR3 coding DNA: TGTGCCAGCTCATCCGGGGAGCAGGCCCGCGAGCAGTACTTC.

The rearrangement uses TRBV4-1 and TRBJ2-7, with TRBD1 as a possible D gene (5 bases). CDR3 length: 16 residues. V dropped 1 base and J dropped 0 bases, with 13 bases sitting between them. The germline V gene encodes CDR1 MGHRA and CDR2 YSYEKL. The CDR3 nucleotides are TGCGCCAGCAGCCAAGTAGGGGTGACAGTCTCCTACGAGCAGTACTTC. It specifies CASSQVGVTVSYEQYF.

This chain connects TRBV7-3 to TRBJ2-7; the match to TRBD2 covers 14 bases. Germline lookup yields CDR1 SGHTA and CDR2 FQGTGA. The V segment lost 0 bases and the J segment 3 bases; nucleotides outside the gene matches: 13. This CDR3 contains 20 residues. The CDR3 coding sequence is TGTGCCAGCAGCTTAACCGTTACGGGACTAGCGGGGGTGTCCTTCTACGAGCAGTACTTC. Protein sequence: CASSLTVTGLAGVSFYEQYF. The variable domain in full, completed from reference TRBV7-3 and TRBJ2-7, reads GAGVSQTPSNKVTEKGKYVELRCDPISGHTALYWYRQSLGQGPEFLIYFQGTGAADDSGLPNDRFFAVRPEGSVSTLKIQRTERGDSAVYLCASSLTVTGLAGVSFYEQYFGPGTRLTVT.

The chain uses TRBV27 and TRBJ1-3; tentative D call: TRBD1 (6 bases). The V and J ends lost 8 bases and 4 bases respectively, with 12 bases between them. CDR1 and CDR2 from the germline V gene are MNHEY and SMNVEV (reference sequence). The CDR3 contains 13 residues. Here the CDR3 DNA reads TGTGCCAGCCGTCCCCAGGGGGGAAACACCATATATTTT. Protein: CASRPQGGNTIYF.

The V gene is TRBV5-1, the J gene TRBJ1-1; D remains unclear. The V gene lost 0 bases and the J gene lost 0 bases, with 9 bases spanning the gap. The germline gives CDR1 SGHRS, CDR2 YFSETQ. CDR3 length equals 15 residues. In DNA form, the CDR3 reads TGCGCCAGCAGCTTGGATGTACAGATGAACACTGAAGCTTTCTTT. Its translation: CASSLDVQMNTEAFF. Variable domain in full (rest from reference TRBV5-1 and TRBJ1-1): KAGVTQTPRYLIKTRGQQVTLSCSPISGHRSVSWYQQTPGQGLQFLFEYFSETQRNKGNFPGRFSGRQFSNSRSEMNVSTLELGDSALYLCASSLDVQMNTEAFFGQGTRLTVV.

The count of this clone is one. The chain couples TRBV6-5 to TRBJ1-2; possible D gene TRBD1, 6 bases. The CDR3 has 14 amino acids. The germline V gene has CDR1 MNHEY and CDR2 SVGAGI. The germline V and J ends were trimmed by 0 bases and 8 bases, with 13 bases remaining between them. CDR3 sequence reads: CASSYSSGGFGYTF. CDR3 DNA: TGTGCCAGCAGTTACTCGTCGGGGGGCTTCGGCTACACCTTC.

The chain has TRBV4-2 and TRBJ2-7; no definite D call. Germline V lookup: CDR1 LGHNA, CDR2 YNFKEQ. V gave up 0 bases and J gave up 3 bases, with 15 bases separating them. This CDR3 has 16 amino acids. The CDR3 is CASSQDLKQPYYEQYF. The CDR3, as DNA: TGTGCCAGCAGCCAAGATCTTAAACAACCATACTACGAGCAGTACTTC.

This clone was observed a few times. The V call is TRBV13, the J call TRBJ1-1; D is perhaps TRBD1 (5 bases). The germline V gene has CDR1 PRHDT and CDR2 FYEKMQ (reference sequence). Trimming stripped 4 bases from V and 2 bases from J, with 11 bases between. This CDR3 contains 14 residues. CDR3 nucleotides: TGTGCCAGCAGCTCACGGGGGGATAACACTGAAGCTTTCTTT. Its protein product is CASSSRGDNTEAFF.

The V call is TRBV2, the J call TRBJ2-1, with 11 bases fitting TRBD2. With V trimmed by 4 bases and J by 9 bases, 11 bases remained unmatched. The CDR3 spans 16 residues. The V gene's germline CDR1 is SNHLY and CDR2 FYNNEI. The CDR3 here is CASSAYVAGGPLEQFF. The CDR3 nucleotides are TGTGCCAGCAGTGCCTACGTAGCGGGGGGGCCGCTTGAGCAGTTCTTC. The full variable domain, in which reference TRBV2 and TRBJ2-1 provide the parts outside the CDR3, is EPEVTQTPSHQVTQMGQEVILRCVPISNHLYFYWYRQILGQKVEFLVSFYNNEISEKSEIFDDQFSVERPDGSNFTLKIRSTKLEDSAMYFCASSAYVAGGPLEQFFGPGTRLTVL.